This TCR beta chain is from a study of spatial heterogeneity in lung cancer. On the study more broadly: Beta-chain sequences consistently outnumbered alpha-chain sequences in detection. Study-level points and caveats: More often at tumor resection than at routine follow-up, ubiquitous expanded tumor TCRs were detected in the blood.

The time point is: sample taken at primary tumor resection. TCRs were sequenced from unsorted whole RNA of tumor, nontumor lung or PBMC. Samples were donated by 72 untreated early-stage non-small cell lung cancer patients. Only a few counts were recorded for this clonotype. Its specificity is unknown. All TCR cDNA molecules were individually tagged with a unique molecular identifier. TCRdb reprocessed the 5' RACE reads with MiXCR, giving one entry per CDR3 protein. The sample comprises about 92,000 distinct CDR3 sequences, more than 10% of which are singletons, and roughly two fifths rests with the top ten. The CDR3 runs 14 residues. V was shortened by 5 bases and J by 0 bases, with 8 bases between the two germline ends. Germline assignment: CDR1 SEHNR and CDR2 FQNEAQ (reference sequence).

The TCR sequence derives from a male donor with early-stage non-small cell lung cancer. The rearrangement uses TRBV7-9 and TRBJ1-3; D is unclear. The starting material was PBMCs, obtained at surgery. The CDR3 region is CASSPVSSGNTIYF. CDR3 bases: TGTGCCAGCAGCCCTGTATCCTCTGGAAACACCATATATTTT.